This TCR beta chain was retrieved from a study of cytomegalovirus exposure and HLA in healthy donors (dated by TCRdb to about 2017). As for the study more broadly: An earlier analysis of some 500 of the donors reported 250 to 300 Gb of sequence data and around 120 million unique TCR beta sequences from 150 million to 200 million T cells. An early release that covered about 600 HLA-typed donors contained 250 to 350 gigabases of sequencing data and approximately 85 million unique TCR sequences. Among the approximately 400 genotyped donors, approximately 76% belonged to the genetic ancestry cluster associated with self-reported Caucasian donors. The study was designed to test whether signatures of past pathogen exposure could be identified by cataloging public T cell receptors. The study profiled the T cell repertoires of about 720 subjects by immunosequencing and related them to cytomegalovirus serostatus. Along with the approximately 650-subject first cohort, a separate validation cohort of around 110 different subjects was used. To predict cytomegalovirus infection status, the study combined high-throughput TCR immunosequencing, statistical association of individual TCRs with disease status, and machine learning. To study patterns of TCR occurrence, a later analysis re-analyzed previously published TCR beta repertoires from just over 650 donors and added high-resolution HLA genotyping. Rather than drawing on any new phenotypic data, the later analysis identified candidate immune exposures from TCR beta sequences and the way those sequences occurred across donors. An earlier analysis of around 580 of the donors used high-throughput TCR beta sequencing to judge whether each TCR beta V gene segment behaved as functional or pseudogenic. Donor age, sex, ethnicity and CMV serostatus were compiled together with the repertoire data. A later genetic analysis took genome-wide SNP genotypes for 398 of the 666 donors and used that subset as a discovery cohort. All discovery cohort repertoires had been generated using a single sequencing platform. Class I and class II HLA loci were covered by the typing at four-digit resolution. Typing coverage differed by locus: A, B, C, DRB1 and DQB1 were typed in about 629-640 donors, DQA1 in about 500, DPA1 in roughly 590, and DPB1 in roughly 470. Several DR-DQ haplotypes were handled as single units for association and clustering, since linkage in the cohort was strong. Across roughly 420 genotyped donors of the cohort, an average of approximately 240,000 unique TCR beta nucleotide sequences per donor were sequenced, and roughly 17% of those sequences were non-productive.

Regarding this clone: Which antigen it targets is not known. Per-base quality was not reported, and no clone a single base away is much larger than it.

The library was obtained by the immunoSEQ multiplex PCR assay. For the multiplex PCR, a mixture combining 60 forward primers for TCR Vbeta segments and 13 reverse primers for TCR Jbeta segments was used. Amplification of the CDR3 region of rearranged TCR beta genes was performed with a multiplex PCR assay on genomic DNA. On the Illumina HiSeq System, the amplified TCR beta libraries were sequenced as 87-base-pair reads. The paper's data handling went like this. In a later analysis, around 80 million unique TCR beta chains were counted across the 666 repertoires, and around 11 million of these chains were shared by at least two donors. Raw reads were error-corrected and collapsed into unique sequences with a nearest-neighbor algorithm that merged closely related sequences to remove PCR and sequencing errors. V, D and J gene segments were assigned by aligning CDR3 sequences to IMGT reference sequences. Each retained sequence needed at least a six-nucleotide match to both a V gene segment and a J gene segment. A rearrangement was called productive if the CDR3 had no stop codons and remained in frame with V and J, and every other rearrangement was called non-productive. CDR3 was defined according to IMGT convention as the region running from the second conserved V-encoded cysteine to the conserved J-encoded phenylalanine. The earlier analysis of about 570 of the donors excluded any sequence lacking an unambiguous match to a single V gene segment. An earlier analysis of about 590 of the donors classified V segments as functional when productive rearrangements were above 56.7% and as segregating when the standard deviation between donors was above 5%. A statistical classification framework was developed to diagnose cytomegalovirus status using the catalog of TCR beta chain sequences. In a later analysis, V and J genes were assigned by comparing TCR nucleotide sequences against IMGT/GENE-DB human TR gene sequences. In a later analysis, CDR3 sequences and most-parsimonious VDJ recombination scenarios were assigned using the TCRdist pipeline. In a later analysis, every TCR beta chain was defined by the combination of its CDR3 amino acid sequence and its V-gene family, and reads without a unique V-gene family were dropped. In a later analysis, 450 to 600 highly shared, low-generation-probability nucleotide sequences were removed to address suspected cross-contamination and a sequencing artifact. For each public chain, a later analysis derived a clonal expansion index from normalized ranks of inferred template counts within each repertoire. Generation probabilities in a later analysis came from a VDJ recombination model fitted to out-of-frame rearrangements, and those results were checked against IGoR. In a later analysis, TCR-TCR, TCR-HLA and TCR-CMV co-occurrence was scored with hypergeometric tests, and a repertoire-size bias correction was applied to TCR pairs. To estimate false discovery rates, a later analysis permuted the HLA or CMV assignments 20 times. A later analysis grouped co-occurring TCRs with DBSCAN, adding TCRdist sequence similarity when clustering within HLA-allele-positive subsets. Repertoires with fewer than 30,000 or more than 120,000 public chains were left out of co-occurrence clustering, as were about 5 repertoires with anomalous nucleotide sharing. Sourced from immuneACCESS, this table was stored by TCRdb with only in-frame sequences that have V and J called. A share of the clones is absent; for the studies checked, an unresolved V gene accounts for under half, and the remainder has no known explanation. From that table come the V and J calls and clone size; the DNA was used to work out D and trimming. This sample is represented by under 140,000 clones; 75% to 90% of them were singletons. The ten largest clones take up about 1.7% of the sample.

On the study overall, not on this receptor specifically: In vitro tests confirmed that a few of the cytomegalovirus-associated TCR beta chains recognize cytomegalovirus antigens. In an earlier analysis of more than 500 of the donors, most TCR beta V segments appeared in productive rearrangements about 87% or about 30% of the time, broadly matching IMGT annotations. A total of 150 or so TCR beta chains were listed by the study as associated with cytomegalovirus. A cluster of highly shared sequence variants was judged likely to represent a technical artifact of the sequencing pipeline. A later genetic analysis associated a missense DCLRE1C variant with V-gene and J-gene trimming of TCR beta chains, and an independent cohort replicated the association. According to a later analysis, parvovirus B19, influenza, CMV and Epstein-Barr virus appeared linked to several top co-occurrence clusters. For the cohort, immune exposure information was limited to CMV serostatus. According to a later analysis, TCR association rates differed among HLA loci, with DRB1 alleles showing the most associated TCRs and HLA-C alleles showing the fewest. Roughly 15 rarely observed V segments, including chromosome 9 orphons, were excluded from the earlier analysis of about 610 of the donors because counts were too low. Linkage disequilibrium might explain the correlated functional status among segregating V segments, but an unknown experimental factor could not be excluded. The cohort was sequenced for TCR beta chains only, and without alpha or paired-chain data the features that could be detected were limited. Compared with equally common non-associated chains, HLA-associated TCR beta chains in a later analysis were more clonally expanded and had lower generation probabilities. A further reported finding was that TCR beta sequences accurately predicted the HLA-A and HLA-B alleles for most subjects in the first cohort. It was suggested by the authors that the approach could potentially be generalized to other disease states and immunological phenotypes. The classifier was reported to diagnose cytomegalovirus status with high specificity and sensitivity in both the original and validation cohorts. Because HLA typing was missing for some donors at each locus, association tests included only the typed subset. While some public TCRs were present in many individuals, most TCR sequences turned up only very rarely across donors. A later genetic analysis reported fewer N-insertions in productive TCRs among donors in an Asian-associated ancestry cluster than the roughly 620-donor mean. The 87-base-pair reads could not distinguish some IMGT-functional V segments, including TRBV6-2 and TRBV6-3, so those segments were excluded. Roughly uniform sequencing depth across donors was assumed in presence/absence analyses, although this assumption may not hold. In a later analysis, most CMV-associated TCR beta chains were found to appear HLA-restricted, with HLA associations seemingly driven largely by CMV exposure. A later analysis associated 16,951 TCR beta sequences with specific HLA alleles at a false discovery rate of 0.05. Strong co-occurrence of HLA alleles, especially DR and DQ, made assigning TCR associations to individual alleles difficult.

The CDR3 covers 15 residues, taking in both the cysteine and the phenylalanine. The CDR3 DNA has 45 bases and is translated from base 1. CDR1 and CDR2, per the germline V gene, are MNHNS and SASEGT. Trimming takes 0 bases from V and 3 bases from J, and the germline ends sit 9 bases apart. The cohort comprised several hundred healthy bone marrow donors. At the time of sampling, every cohort member was nominally healthy, though immune exposures that went unrecorded were likely present. The donor tested CMV seronegative, placing the donor among the 352 seronegative members of the cohort. A peripheral blood sample was provided by each donor, and peripheral blood mononuclear cells were used for TCR beta sequencing. The Qiagen DNeasy Blood Extraction Kit was used to extract genomic DNA from the blood cell samples.

The V and J segments used are TRBV6-1 and TRBJ1-5; TRBD1 is perhaps the D gene, given 6 matching bases. This TCR was sampled from a man aged 40-49 years in good health and CMV-seronegative. The sequenced sample was PBMCs. The CDR3 region: CASSEAGGHNQPQHF. The DNA sequence follows: TGTGCCAGCAGTGAAGCGGGGGGGCACAATCAGCCCCAGCATTTT.